The TCR beta chain described here comes from a study of technical replicates of blood from a few donors. Sequenced by immunoSEQ multiplex PCR; TCRdb stores in-frame clones only, minus some. The sample has tens of thousands of clones; approximately 96% are singletons. Specimen: T cells isolated from PBMCs. The source of this sequence is a human donor in good health.

CDR3 nucleotides: TGTGCCAGCAGCCCAATTCAGGGAAGGTTGAACACTGAAGCTTTCTTT. It yields the protein CASSPIQGRLNTEAFF. V gene TRBV11-3 combines with J gene TRBJ1-1; D possibly corresponds to TRBD1 (5 bases). This CDR3 is built from 16 residues. Between the trimmed V and J ends, which lost 5 bases and 0 bases, there was a span of 16 bases. Germline V lookup: CDR1 SGHNT, CDR2 YENEEA.